The rows below give T cell receptor beta chains drawn from one sample of a study of blood T cell repertoires in COVID-19. Here immunoSEQ multiplex PCR was the method, and the copy in TCRdb shows in-frame clones only, minus some. Among 250,000 to 300,000 clones, roughly 91% were seen once, and the ten largest hold approximately 4.2%. Sequenced: peripheral blood. Receptors were obtained from a man aged 35 to 55 with acute or convalescent COVID-19. Both conserved end residues are part of each CDR3. A D gene is named only where the DNA matches it firmly. Clone sizes are given selectively: once, few, many, or a class where the clone is expanded.

clone_size j_call v_call d_call cdr3_aa cdr3_nt
few TRBJ2-7 TRBV4-1 - CASSLSQGEQYF TGCGCCAGCAGCCTTAGTCAGGGGGAGCAGTACTTC
- TRBJ2-5 TRBV2 TRBD2 CASSWTSGGQYQETQYF TGTGCCAGCAGCTGGACTAGCGGGGGACAGTACCAAGAGACCCAGTACTTC
- TRBJ1-4 TRBV7-6 - CASSLGRSKEKLFF TGTGCCAGCAGTCTGGGGAGGAGCAAGGAAAAACTGTTTTTT
- TRBJ1-2 TRBV30 - CAWSRRQVPDYGYTF TGTGCCTGGAGTCGCCGACAGGTCCCAGACTATGGCTACACCTTC
- TRBJ1-1 TRBV2 TRBD1 CASSADRGNTEAFF TGTGCCAGCAGCGCCGACAGGGGAAACACTGAAGCTTTCTTT
- TRBJ1-1 TRBV6-6 - CASSYWGQMNTEAFF TGTGCCAGCAGTTACTGGGGACAAATGAACACTGAAGCTTTCTTT
- TRBJ2-3 TRBV5-6 TRBD1 CASSPVGTGPDTQYF TGTGCCAGCAGCCCCGTCGGGACAGGTCCCGATACGCAGTATTTT
- TRBJ2-7 TRBV5-1 TRBD1 CASSLLTTGVSYEQYF TGCGCCAGCAGCTTACTCACGACAGGGGTCTCCTACGAGCAGTACTTC
few TRBJ2-2 TRBV6-5 - CASITYLGAGELFF TGTGCCAGCATCACTTACCTAGGGGCCGGGGAGCTGTTTTTT
- TRBJ2-3 TRBV7-3 TRBD2 CASSPSRLASTDTQYF TGTGCCAGCAGCCCCAGTCGACTAGCCTCCACAGATACGCAGTATTTT
- TRBJ2-1 TRBV29-1 TRBD1 CSVEGQGILNEQFF TGCAGCGTGGAAGGACAGGGAATACTAAATGAGCAGTTCTTC
few TRBJ1-6 TRBV2 - CASRPSQGSNSPLHF TGTGCCAGCAGGCCTTCTCAGGGGAGCAATTCACCCCTCCACTTT
- TRBJ2-3 TRBV4-1 TRBD2 CASSLQGSGGTDTQYF TGCGCCAGCAGCCTCCAGGGTAGCGGGGGCACAGATACGCAGTATTTT
- TRBJ1-5 TRBV5-1 TRBD1 CASSHPSGTGDHQPQHF TGCGCCAGCAGCCACCCGAGCGGGACAGGGGACCATCAGCCCCAGCATTTT
- TRBJ2-1 TRBV24-1 TRBD1 CATSDLRGTGDGDEQFF TGTGCCACCAGTGATTTGCGGGGTACAGGGGACGGCGATGAGCAGTTCTTC
- TRBJ1-2 TRBV29-1 - CSVVGEGYTF TGCAGCGTTGTCGGGGAAGGCTACACCTTC
- TRBJ2-3 TRBV19 TRBD1 CASSIMGRGTDTQYF TGTGCCAGTAGTATAATGGGCAGGGGGACAGATACGCAGTATTTT
- TRBJ2-7 TRBV6-6 - CASTAGQPYEQYF TGTGCCAGCACCGCAGGACAGCCCTACGAGCAGTACTTC
- TRBJ2-3 TRBV4-1 - CASSQVVNRQDTQYF TGCGCCAGCAGCCAGGTGGTAAACAGGCAAGATACGCAGTATTTT
- TRBJ2-1 TRBV19 TRBD1 CASNQDRAVNEQFF TGTGCCAGTAATCAGGACAGGGCGGTAAATGAGCAGTTCTTC
- TRBJ1-5 TRBV12-3/TRBV12-4 TRBD1 CASTGTGGQPQHF TGTGCGAGTACCGGGACAGGGGGGCAGCCCCAGCATTTT
- TRBJ2-3 TRBV6-5 TRBD2 CASSRSGGAADTQYF TGTGCCAGCAGCCGAAGCGGGGGGGCCGCAGATACGCAGTATTTT
few TRBJ2-1 TRBV5-1 - CASSLTQDPFEQFF TGCGCCAGCAGCTTGACTCAGGATCCATTTGAGCAGTTCTTC
few TRBJ1-2 TRBV5-4 - CASSFGGAQMGGYTF TGTGCCAGCAGCTTTGGAGGGGCTCAGATGGGTGGCTACACCTTC
once TRBJ1-5 TRBV3-1/TRBV3-2 - CASSPRSSSNQPQHF TGTGCCAGCAGCCCCCGGAGCAGTAGCAATCAGCCCCAGCATTTT
- TRBJ1-4 TRBV10-3 TRBD1 CAISETGGATNEKLFF TGTGCCATCAGTGAAACAGGGGGAGCAACTAATGAAAAACTGTTTTTT
once TRBJ1-2 TRBV29-1 TRBD1 CSVDIGQGKGYTF TGCAGCGTTGATATCGGACAGGGTAAAGGCTACACCTTC
- TRBJ2-7 TRBV3-1/TRBV3-2 TRBD2 CASGREGPYEQYF TGTGCCTCGGGGAGGGAGGGACCCTACGAGCAGTACTTC
- TRBJ1-5 TRBV2 - CASSAGGAGQPQHF TGTGCCAGCAGTGCCGGGGGGGCTGGTCAGCCCCAGCATTTT
- TRBJ1-1 TRBV12-3/TRBV12-4 - CASSLRGEAFF TGTGCCAGCAGTTTAAGAGGGGAAGCTTTCTTT
- TRBJ2-7 TRBV24-1 - CATSDLPVWEQYF TGTGCCACCAGTGATTTGCCGGTTTGGGAGCAGTACTTC
- TRBJ1-2 TRBV5-5 - CASSLGQRYGYTF TGTGCCAGCAGCTTGGGGCAGCGCTATGGCTACACCTTC
- TRBJ1-3 TRBV11-2 - CASSSYRFQTPEGNTIYF TGTGCCAGCAGCTCCTACAGGTTTCAAACCCCAGAGGGAAACACCATATATTTT
- TRBJ1-2 TRBV4-1 - CASSQDAYRSRSYGYTF TGCGCCAGCAGCCAAGATGCCTACCGTTCTAGGAGCTATGGCTACACCTTC
- TRBJ1-1 TRBV2 TRBD1 CASTGDRARAFF TGTGCCAGCACCGGGGACAGGGCGAGAGCTTTCTTT
- TRBJ2-7 TRBV24-1 - CATSDYRDTRGEQYF TGTGCCACCAGTGACTACCGGGACACAAGGGGAGAGCAGTACTTC
- TRBJ2-3 TRBV18 - CASSLDRQITDTQYF TGTGCCAGCTCACTCGACAGGCAGATCACAGATACGCAGTATTTT
- TRBJ1-5 TRBV10-1 TRBD1 CASRAGTGNQPQHF TGCGCCAGCAGGGCCGGGACAGGGAATCAGCCCCAGCATTTT
- TRBJ2-1 TRBV5-1 TRBD1 CASSPDQAGGWNEQFF TGCGCCAGCAGCCCCGACCAGGCAGGGGGCTGGAATGAGCAGTTCTTC
few TRBJ1-4 TRBV5-4 - CASSPTRQSGEKLFF TGTGCCAGCAGTCCGACAAGGCAGAGTGGAGAAAAACTGTTTTTT
- TRBJ1-1 TRBV10-1 TRBD1 CASSDQGAPRMEAFF TGCGCCAGCAGTGATCAGGGGGCCCCTAGGATGGAAGCTTTCTTT
- TRBJ1-1 TRBV19 - CASSPTARFNTEAFF TGTGCCAGTAGTCCTACAGCAAGGTTCAACACTGAAGCTTTCTTT
- TRBJ1-4 TRBV6-5 TRBD1 CASKHGTGNEKLFF TGTGCCAGCAAACACGGGACAGGGAATGAAAAACTGTTTTTT
- TRBJ1-2 TRBV5-6 - CASSQGRLYGYTF TGTGCCAGCAGCCAGGGTCGTCTCTATGGCTACACCTTC
- TRBJ2-2 TRBV7-9 TRBD2 CASSDKAGGASTGELFF TGTGCCAGCAGCGATAAAGCGGGGGGGGCGAGCACCGGGGAGCTGTTTTTT
- TRBJ2-7 TRBV5-1 TRBD1 CASSLRQGIEQYF TGCGCCAGCAGCTTGAGACAGGGGATCGAGCAGTACTTC
- TRBJ1-2 TRBV19 - CASSRSGTRNYGYTF TGTGCCAGTAGTCGAAGCGGGACGCGGAATTATGGCTACACCTTC
- TRBJ2-2 TRBV19 TRBD1 CASSREQGKAWTGELFF TGTGCCAGTAGTAGAGAACAGGGGAAAGCATGGACCGGGGAGCTGTTTTTT
- TRBJ1-1 TRBV14 - CASSKLLGGLNEAFF TGTGCCAGCAGCAAATTATTGGGGGGATTAAACGAAGCTTTCTTT
- TRBJ1-5 TRBV10-3 TRBD1 CAIRGQGDQPQHF TGTGCCATCAGGGGACAGGGGGATCAGCCCCAGCATTTT
- TRBJ1-1 TRBV5-5 - CASREEEMNTEAFF TGTGCCAGCCGCGAGGAGGAGATGAACACTGAAGCTTTCTTT
- TRBJ2-7 TRBV4-2 TRBD2 CASSHNKGAGAPYEQYF TGTGCCAGCAGCCACAACAAGGGAGCGGGGGCCCCCTACGAGCAGTACTTC
- TRBJ1-2 TRBV30 - CAWSDPGRGSIGYTF TGTGCCTGGAGTGACCCGGGACGGGGGTCGATAGGCTACACCTTC
- TRBJ1-5 TRBV6-5 TRBD1 CATVQTGEGQPQHF TGTGCCACCGTTCAGACAGGGGAAGGTCAGCCCCAGCATTTT
- TRBJ1-6 TRBV19 - CASSSFLGPLHF TGTGCCAGTTCCTCCTTCCTAGGACCCCTCCACTTT
- TRBJ1-2 TRBV2 - CASSGGPLENYTF TGTGCCAGCAGTGGAGGTCCCTTGGAGAACTACACCTTC
- TRBJ1-5 TRBV5-1 - CASSLEGHQPQHF TGCGCCAGCAGCTTGGAGGGGCATCAGCCCCAGCATTTT
- TRBJ2-7 TRBV15 - CATSSRGRHEQYF TGTGCCACCAGCAGCAGGGGTCGGCACGAGCAGTACTTC
- TRBJ1-2 TRBV24-1 - CATSDLKGGNYGYTF TGTGCCACCAGTGATTTAAAGGGGGGGAACTATGGCTACACCTTC
- TRBJ1-5 TRBV19 - CASRQEEVGYNQPQHF TGTGCCAGTAGACAGGAAGAGGTCGGGTATAATCAGCCCCAGCATTTT